This record looks at one TCR beta chain sequence and its context. This specimen belongs to a study of blood T cell repertoires in COVID-19. At the level of the study: Samples of COVID-19 (acute and convalescent) were obtained from the United States, Italy and Spain. T cells, B-cell-depleted T cells, or PBMCs provided the cDNA or gDNA that served as material.

Trimming removed 4 bases from V and 1 base from J; junction bases left unmatched: 4. Germline loops: CDR1 LGHNA, CDR2 YSLEER. The CDR3 runs to 15 residues. Per the study methods: Estimated nucleated cell counts came from reference gene primer amplification. Assay: immunoSEQ multiplex PCR; the TCRdb copy retains only in-frame clones and omits some. D and trimming were read from the DNA, whereas the V and J calls and clone size are those reported in that table. Counted here are some 250,000 clones, about 80% occurring once; the ten biggest clones make up about 3%. Sequencing used peripheral blood. This receptor was identified in a woman aged 80 or over with acute or convalescent COVID-19. The chain links TRBV4-3 to TRBJ2-7; 10 bases align to TRBD1. CDR3 bases: TGCGCCAGCAGCCCCGGGACAGGGGCATCCTACGAGCAGTACTTC. It encodes CASSPGTGASYEQYF.